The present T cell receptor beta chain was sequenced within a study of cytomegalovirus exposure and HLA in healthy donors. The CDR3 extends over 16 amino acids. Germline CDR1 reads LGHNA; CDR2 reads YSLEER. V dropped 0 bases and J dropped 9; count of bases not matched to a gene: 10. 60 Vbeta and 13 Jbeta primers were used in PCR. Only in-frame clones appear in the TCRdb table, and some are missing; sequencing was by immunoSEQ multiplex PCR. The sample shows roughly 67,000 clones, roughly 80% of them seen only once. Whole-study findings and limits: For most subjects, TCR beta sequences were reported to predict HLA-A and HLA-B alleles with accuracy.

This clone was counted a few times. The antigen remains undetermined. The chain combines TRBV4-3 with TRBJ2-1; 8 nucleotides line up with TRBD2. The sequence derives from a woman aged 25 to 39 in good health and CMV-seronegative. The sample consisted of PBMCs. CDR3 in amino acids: CASSQELRGGLGEQFF. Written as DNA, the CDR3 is TGCGCCAGCAGCCAAGAGCTACGGGGGGGCTTGGGTGAGCAGTTCTTC.